The 30 T cell receptor beta chains given below trace back to one sample, sequenced in a study of T cell responses to AZD1222 COVID-19 vaccine. Sequencing used immunoSEQ multiplex PCR; TCRdb keeps in-frame clones, though not all of them. The table lists about 110,000 clones, around 92% of them singletons, with more than 6% in the top ten. The specimen was peripheral blood, collected 28 days after the second AZD1222 dose. These receptor sequences come from an adult who received the AZD1222 COVID-19 vaccine.

The CDR3 reads CASTIAGLRNEQFF. In nucleotides, the CDR3 is TGTGCCAGTACAATAGCGGGTCTAAGGAATGAGCAGTTCTTC. The chain links TRBV19 to TRBJ2-1; 7 positions match TRBD2. CDR1 and CDR2 from the germline V gene are LNHDA and SQIVND (reference sequence). The CDR3 loop spans 14 amino acids. Germline trimming cut 7 bases from V and 7 bases from J; bases unmatched to any gene: 10.

This chain links TRBV19 with TRBJ1-4, with D unresolved. The CDR3 is 15 amino acids. Trimming removed 1 base at V and 12 bases at J, with 18 bases between. Germline V gives CDR1 LNHDA, CDR2 SQIVND (reference sequence). The CDR3 is CASSIGTTRPVELFF. CDR3 in DNA: TGTGCCAGTAGTATAGGGACCACCCGGCCCGTGGAACTGTTTTTT.

The rearrangement links TRBV6-4 to TRBJ2-3; D might be TRBD2 (6 bases). Per germline, CDR1 MRHNA and CDR2 SNTAGT. V gave up 0 bases and J gave up 1 base, with 11 bases separating them. This CDR3 has 16 amino acids. The CDR3 protein is CASSDSLGGGTDTQYF. The DNA for the CDR3 is TGTGCCAGCAGTGACTCGCTGGGCGGGGGCACAGATACGCAGTATTTT.

The chain has TRBV7-2 and TRBJ2-3; no clear D. This CDR3 has 14 residues. The germline gives CDR1 SGHTA, CDR2 FQGNSA. Trimming cost V 1 base and J 2 bases, with 7 bases left between them. CDR3 in amino acids: CASSLGLNTDTQYF. Here the CDR3 DNA reads TGTGCCAGCAGCTTAGGACTTAACACAGATACGCAGTATTTT.

The V call is TRBV6-6, the J call TRBJ1-3, with 7 bases fitting TRBD1. V dropped 3 bases and J dropped 2; count of bases not matched to a gene: 4. Germline CDR1 and CDR2: MNHNY and SVGAGI (reference sequence). The CDR3 totals 15 residues. CDR3 nucleotides: TGTGCCAGCAGTTATCAGGGGGGGACTGGAAACACCATATATTTT. Its translation is CASSYQGGTGNTIYF.

A single count supports this clone. For the CDR3, the DNA is TGTGCCAGCAGCGGGGCCTCCGGGGAGCTGTTTTTT. This encodes CASSGASGELFF. The V gene is TRBV9, the J gene TRBJ2-2; D is unresolved. Per germline, CDR1 SGDLS and CDR2 YYNGEE. The CDR3 is made up of 12 amino acids. The V and J ends lost 3 bases and 6 bases respectively, with 6 bases between them.

This chain uses TRBV4-1 with TRBJ1-5; D ambiguous. The V end lost 0 bases, the J end lost 0 bases, and 3 bases lay between the germline ends. There are 14 residues in the CDR3. Germline V CDR1 and CDR2: MGHRA, YSYEKL. In DNA, the CDR3 is TGCGCCAGCAGCCAAGAAGGTAGCAATCAGCCCCAGCATTTT. Translating it yields CASSQEGSNQPQHF.

This clone was counted only a few times. A read error may account for a junction end that differs from germline. The V gene is TRBV5-1, the J gene TRBJ2-1; 9 bases map to TRBD1. CDR3 length: 12 amino acids. CDR1 is SGHRS, CDR2 YFSETQ, per germline. CDR3 in DNA: TGCGCCAGCAGCTTGATTTCGACAGGGGGGATCTTC. This translates into CASSLISTGGIF.

The V gene is TRBV2, the J gene TRBJ1-2; tentative D call: TRBD1 (6 bases). V lost 7 bases, J lost 2 bases, and 14 bases lay in between. Germline V CDR1 and CDR2: SNHLY, FYNNEI. This CDR3 comprises 14 residues. CDR3 sequence reads: CASNRQAVNYGYTF. CDR3 bases: TGTGCCAGCAATCGACAGGCCGTCAACTATGGCTACACCTTC.

The V gene is TRBV5-1, the J gene TRBJ1-6, with 7 nucleotides matching TRBD1. Per germline, CDR1 SGHRS and CDR2 YFSETQ. The CDR3 consists of 14 residues. V dropped 5 bases and J dropped 9; count of bases not matched to a gene: 8. CDR3 loop: CASREGGVSSPLHF. The CDR3 DNA is TGCGCCAGCAGGGAAGGGGGCGTCAGTTCACCCCTCCACTTT.

V and J are TRBV5-6 and TRBJ1-4; the D gene is possibly TRBD1 (6 bases). This CDR3 is 15 amino acids long. The ends were cut back, 4 bases at V and 7 bases at J, with 17 bases in the middle. Looked up from germline, CDR1 is SGHDT and CDR2 is YYEEEE. DNA for the CDR3: TGTGCCAGCAGCCCCCTCCAGGGGTGGGGTGAAAAACTGTTTTTT. Translated, it gives CASSPLQGWGEKLFF.

The chain links TRBV19 to TRBJ2-3; 11 nucleotides agree with TRBD2. This CDR3 has 15 residues. The ends lost 6 bases at V and 6 bases at J; junction bases unmatched: 8. Germline V gene sequence: CDR1 LNHDA, CDR2 SQIVND (reference sequence). The CDR3 reads CASRGLAGGGDTQYF. As DNA, the CDR3 is TGTGCCAGTAGGGGCCTAGCGGGAGGTGGGGATACGCAGTATTTT.

V is TRBV10-3 and J is TRBJ1-5, with D possibly matching TRBD1 (6 bases). CDR1 ENHRY and CDR2 SYGVKD come from the germline V gene. Trimming took 6 bases from V and 8 from J, leaving 17 bases between them. This CDR3 region has 14 residues. The CDR3 coding sequence is TGTGCCATCAGAGACCCGGGACACGGAGAGCCCCAGCATTTT. It yields the protein CAIRDPGHGEPQHF.

The chain couples TRBV28 to TRBJ1-2, with unresolved D. Per germline, CDR1 MDHEN and CDR2 SYDVKM. The CDR3 totals 11 residues. The V end was cut by 6 bases, the J end by 7 bases, with 9 bases between. This chain's CDR3 is CASSLTGGYTF. The CDR3 bases are TGTGCCAGCAGCCTTACTGGTGGCTACACCTTC.

The V gene is TRBV28, the J gene TRBJ2-1; 9 bases are a match to TRBD2. Per germline, CDR1 MDHEN and CDR2 SYDVKM. Trimming took 4 bases from V and 0 from J; bases not matched to a gene: 4. The CDR3 is 16 residues long. The CDR3 loop is CASSSHSGSSYNEQFF. The CDR3 DNA reads TGTGCCAGCAGTTCCCATAGCGGGAGCTCCTACAATGAGCAGTTCTTC.

This chain connects TRBV7-8 to TRBJ1-1; D gene ambiguous. Germline CDR1 is SGHVS and CDR2 is FQNEAQ. V shed 1 base and J shed 10 bases, with 10 bases lying between them. This CDR3 is 12 amino acids long. The CDR3 sequence: CASSLEWGGAFF. As DNA, the CDR3 is TGTGCCAGCAGCTTAGAATGGGGTGGAGCTTTCTTT.

The gene calls are TRBV29-1 and TRBJ2-1; TRBD2 matches at 13 bases. Trimming at V came to 4 bases and at J to 3 bases, leaving 6 bases not matched to a gene. The CDR3 has 16 amino acids. Germline CDR1 SQVTM, CDR2 ANQGSEA. In DNA form, the CDR3 reads TGCAGCGTTGTACCGGGACTAGCGGGACACTACAATGAGCAGTTCTTC. Residues: CSVVPGLAGHYNEQFF.

This CDR3 reads CASSEAITNNQPQHF. The CDR3 nucleotides read TGTGCCAGCAGTGAAGCTATTACAAATAATCAGCCCCAGCATTTT. The chain uses TRBV6-1 and TRBJ1-5, with D uncertain. The germline CDR1 and CDR2 sequences are MNHNS and SASEGT. Trimming stripped 0 bases from V and 4 bases from J, with 10 bases between. The CDR3 contains 15 residues.

V usage is TRBV7-6 and J usage is TRBJ1-6; maybe TRBD1 (5 bases). The V gene's germline CDR1 is SGHVS and CDR2 FNYEAQ. This CDR3 has 14 amino acids. The ends were cut back, 5 bases at V and 7 bases at J, with 12 bases in the middle. CDR3 nucleotides: TGTGCCAGCAGCCAGGACATTGCCAATTCACCCCTCCACTTT. Translated, it gives CASSQDIANSPLHF.

The J gene is TRBJ2-3, the V gene TRBV7-8; 7 nucleotides line up with TRBD1. Germline V lookup: CDR1 SGHVS, CDR2 FQNEAQ. CDR3 length: 14 amino acids. With V trimmed by 3 bases and J by 1 base, 1 base remained unmatched. The CDR3 loop reads CASSFGTGTDTQYF. CDR3 DNA: TGTGCCAGCAGCTTTGGGACAGGCACAGATACGCAGTATTTT.

The chain links TRBV5-1 to TRBJ1-2; D ambiguous. Trimming took off 0 bases at V and 2 bases at J, with 17 bases between the two ends. The CDR3 contains 17 residues. Looked up from germline, CDR1 is SGHRS and CDR2 is YFSETQ. CDR3 bases: TGCGCCAGCAGCTTGGGGGGAATTTGGAGGGTAAACTATGGCTACACCTTC. Its translation is CASSLGGIWRVNYGYTF.

The chain links TRBV7-2 to TRBJ1-1, with TRBD1 matching 8 bases. The CDR3 sequence is 14 residues long. With V trimmed by 1 base and J by 11 bases, 9 bases remained unmatched. The germline V gene has CDR1 SGHTA and CDR2 FQGNSA. The CDR3 loop reads CASSLGAGGLGAFF. CDR3 nucleotide sequence: TGTGCCAGCAGCTTAGGGGCAGGGGGCTTAGGTGCTTTCTTT.

This clone was detected only a few times. V is TRBV7-2 and J is TRBJ1-2; 7 bases are a match to TRBD1. In germline, CDR1 is SGHTA, CDR2 FQGNSA. The ends lost 3 bases at V and 5 bases at J; junction bases unmatched: 3. This CDR3 has 13 residues. CDR3 sequence: CASSLGQSYGYTF. In DNA form, the CDR3 reads TGTGCCAGCAGCTTGGGACAGTCATATGGCTACACCTTC.

The chain joins TRBV2 to TRBJ1-2; no firm D call. The CDR3 has 14 amino acids. Germline V gene lookup returns CDR1 SNHLY and CDR2 FYNNEI. V lost 6 bases and J lost 6, with 17 bases in between. CDR3 nucleotides: TGTGCCAGCAGGATTGACGGGTTGGGAGATGGCTACACCTTC. Its protein is CASRIDGLGDGYTF.

V and J are TRBV19 and TRBJ2-4; no clear D gene. CDR1 LNHDA and CDR2 SQIVND come from the germline V gene (reference sequence). With 6 bases removed from V and 10 bases from J, the gap between germline ends came to 13 bases. The CDR3 length is 12 residues. CDR3 DNA: TGTGCCAGTAGCTCAAGGACGAGTATTCAGTACTTC. As protein: CASSSRTSIQYF.

The CDR3 coding sequence is TGTGCCAGCAGCTTAGGGGGGGAGAATGAAAAACTGTTTTTT. It is translated as CASSLGGENEKLFF. The genes are TRBV7-9 and TRBJ1-4; D is perhaps TRBD1 (5 bases). V dropped 1 base and J dropped 5 bases, with 8 bases sitting between them. The length of the CDR3 is 14 residues. Germline assignment: CDR1 SEHNR and CDR2 FQNEAQ (reference sequence).

This clone was counted a single time. The rearrangement joins TRBV5-4 to TRBJ2-1; possibly TRBD2 for D (6 bases). This CDR3 spans 15 amino acids. CDR1 and CDR2 from the germline V gene are SGHNT and YYREEE (reference sequence). Between the trimmed V and J ends, which lost 1 base and 5 bases, there was a span of 13 bases. In DNA, the CDR3 is TGTGCCAGCAGCTTGTACCGCGGGACGAACAATGAGCAGTTCTTC. Amino acid sequence: CASSLYRGTNNEQFF.

The chain recombines TRBV7-9 with TRBJ2-3; no reliable D call. Germline loops: CDR1 SEHNR, CDR2 FQNEAQ (reference sequence). The CDR3 totals 14 residues. V was cut by 2 bases and J by 0 bases, with 6 bases left in between. CDR3 in amino acids: CASSLLGSTDTQYF. The CDR3 DNA reads TGTGCCAGCAGCTTATTAGGAAGCACAGATACGCAGTATTTT.

The rearrangement links TRBV5-1 to TRBJ2-7; 9 bases match TRBD2. This CDR3 contains 14 residues. After removal of 1 base from V and 4 bases from J, the junction contained 3 bases not matched to a gene. Germline V lookup: CDR1 SGHRS, CDR2 YFSETQ. CDR3 coding DNA: TGCGCCAGCAGCTTGTCCAGCGGGGGGTACGAGCAGTACTTC. The encoded protein is CASSLSSGGYEQYF.

This chain joins TRBV28 and TRBJ2-5; 8 bases are shared with TRBD1. This CDR3 contains 14 residues. The ends lost 4 bases at V and 3 bases at J; junction bases unmatched: 4. Germline CDR1 MDHEN, CDR2 SYDVKM. CDR3 coding DNA: TGTGCCAGCAGTTCTCGACAGGGGAAAGAGACCCAGTACTTC. Its translation: CASSSRQGKETQYF.